Here is one T cell receptor (beta chain) with its context. Method: immunoSEQ multiplex PCR; TCRdb's copy keeps in-frame clones and lacks some. The sample contains fewer than 250,000 clones, about 84% of which appear only once. This record comes from a study of blood T cell repertoires in COVID-19. Across the whole study: Nucleic acid was either cDNA or gDNA, and it came from T cells, B-cell-depleted T cells, or PBMCs.

All enrollees were roughly 18 to 89 years old and from some 24 US areas. Categorization into cohorts depended on clinical history that participants reported. The study counted Cohort 3 donors as recovered given two negative PCRs, clearance, or symptom resolution. The germline CDR1 and CDR2 sequences are SEHNR and FQNEAQ (reference sequence). The V gene end was trimmed by 5 bases and the J gene end by 7 bases; junction bases not matched to a gene: 5. CDR3 length: 15 residues. This TCR derives from a man aged 55 to 70 who had recovered from COVID-19. Input material: PBMCs or T cells enriched from blood (not recorded which). The gene calls are TRBV7-9 and TRBJ1-6, with 10 bases identical to TRBD1. The CDR3 loop reads CASSAGQGPNSPLHF. The CDR3 DNA reads as TGTGCCAGCAGCGCGGGACAGGGGCCAAATTCACCCCTCCACTTT.